What follows are 30 T cell receptor beta chains derived from one specimen sequenced in a study of control samples from healthy donors and cancer patients. Repertoires were generated with immunoSEQ multiplex PCR, while TCRdb's copy carries only in-frame clones and drops some. The sample yields about 160,000 clones, roughly 95% seen once. The source material was blood. These receptors all come from a woman aged 25 to 39 in good health.

The genes are TRBV3-1 (or the pseudogene TRBV3-2) and TRBJ2-3; D unclear. Germline assignment: CDR1 LGHDT and CDR2 YNNKEL (reference sequence). V was clipped by 3 bases and J by 1 base, with 11 bases between them. The CDR3 is made up of 15 amino acids. The CDR3 DNA reads as TGTGCCAGCAGCCACCATGCGGACGGCACAGATACGCAGTATTTT. Translating it yields CASSHHADGTDTQYF.

This chain joins TRBV7-9 and TRBJ2-5; 10 nucleotides line up with TRBD2. The CDR3 runs to 16 residues. The junction had 7 bases not matched to a gene; V was cut back by 5 bases and J by 1 base. Germline CDR1 reads SEHNR; CDR2 reads FQNEAQ (reference sequence). CDR3 amino acids: CASSESLAGVQETQYF. In DNA form, the CDR3 reads TGTGCCAGCAGCGAATCTCTAGCGGGAGTCCAAGAGACCCAGTACTTC.

The CDR3, as DNA: TGCGCCAGCAGCCCTAGGACAGGTTCGCACCCACGGGCCGGGGAGCTGTTTTTT. This encodes CASSPRTGSHPRAGELFF. J is TRBJ2-2 and V is TRBV5-1; 7 positions match TRBD1. The CDR3 has 18 residues. The V and J ends lost 4 bases and 6 bases, in that order; junction bases with no gene match: 18. Germline values: CDR1 SGHRS, CDR2 YFSETQ.

This sequence joins TRBV11-2 and TRBJ1-2, with D tentatively TRBD1 (6 bases). CDR1 is SGHAT and CDR2 is FQNNGV in the germline V gene. The CDR3 has 15 amino acids. Trimming took 4 bases from V and 8 from J, leaving 20 bases between them. CDR3 nucleotides: TGTGCCAGCAGCTCCCTCAGGGGCCCCACAGAGGGCTACACCTTC. Residues: CASSSLRGPTEGYTF.

Here the CDR3 DNA reads TGCAGTGCTAGAGATCAGGGTGAAGCTTTCTTT. Translation: CSARDQGEAFF. The V call is TRBV20-1, the J call TRBJ1-1; the D gene is possibly TRBD1 (5 bases). The CDR3 consists of 11 residues. Trimming took off 0 bases at V and 7 bases at J, with 6 bases between the two ends. CDR1 and CDR2 from the germline V gene are DFQATT and SNEGSKA (reference sequence).

This chain uses TRBV30 with TRBJ1-5, with no clear D. The CDR3 spans 16 residues. The germline CDR1 and CDR2 sequences are GTSNPN and SVGIG (reference sequence). V shed 1 base and J shed 3 bases, with 16 bases lying between them. The CDR3 sequence: CAWSGAAGLANQPQHF. The CDR3 DNA reads TGTGCCTGGAGTGGGGCAGCCGGGCTGGCCAATCAGCCCCAGCATTTT.

The gene calls are TRBV7-8 and TRBJ2-7, with unresolved D. Germline assignment: CDR1 SGHVS and CDR2 FQNEAQ. V was clipped by 3 bases and J by 2 bases, with 14 bases between them. The CDR3 runs to 15 residues. The CDR3 DNA is TGTGCCAGCAGCTTCTCAGTGGCCAGCACCTACGAGCAGTACTTC. Translating it yields CASSFSVASTYEQYF.

The rearrangement uses TRBV19 and TRBJ1-1, with D tentatively TRBD1 (5 bases). The V gene's germline CDR1 is LNHDA and CDR2 SQIVND (reference sequence). V was pared by 0 bases and J by 2 bases, with 7 bases between. This CDR3 has 14 amino acids. Here the CDR3 DNA reads TGTGCCAGTAGTATAGACGGGGGAAACACTGAAGCTTTCTTT. This encodes CASSIDGGNTEAFF.

This chain uses TRBV6-5 with TRBJ1-3; 8 nucleotides line up with TRBD1. The CDR3 consists of 14 residues. CDR1 is MNHEY, CDR2 SVGAGI, per germline. Trimming took 6 bases from V and 2 from J; bases not matched to a gene: 3. The CDR3 bases are TGTGCCAGCAGACTACAGGGGGCTGGAAACACCATATATTTT. Protein: CASRLQGAGNTIYF.

This clone was counted ten times or more. The chain has TRBV19 and TRBJ2-1; D possibly corresponds to TRBD1 (6 bases). Trimming shortened V by 1 base and J by 8 bases, and 18 bases separated the two germline ends. The germline gives CDR1 LNHDA, CDR2 SQIVND (reference sequence). The CDR3 has 16 amino acids. The CDR3 protein is CASSIVVGHRVDEQFF. The DNA of the CDR3 is TGTGCCAGTAGTATAGTAGTTGGTCACAGGGTCGATGAGCAGTTCTTC.

This clone was observed a single time. The chain has TRBV5-1 and TRBJ2-3; D may be TRBD1 or TRBD2 (5 bases each). Trimming took off 0 bases at V and 1 base at J, with 6 bases between the two ends. Germline loops: CDR1 SGHRS, CDR2 YFSETQ. The CDR3 length is 14 residues. In DNA form, the CDR3 reads TGCGCCAGCAGCTTGGGGGACCGCACAGATACGCAGTATTTT. Protein product: CASSLGDRTDTQYF.

The V and J genes are TRBV19 and TRBJ2-2; TRBD1 matches 9 bases. The CDR3 consists of 16 residues. CDR1 and CDR2 from the germline V gene are LNHDA and SQIVND (reference sequence). V was pared by 4 bases and J by 1 base, with 4 bases of the junction left unmatched. The CDR3 nucleotides are TGTGCCAGTAGTACCCGGGACAGGGTGAACACCGGGGAGCTGTTTTTT. Translation: CASSTRDRVNTGELFF.

V is TRBV19 and J is TRBJ1-5, with D possibly matching TRBD1 (5 bases). Germline CDR1 reads LNHDA; CDR2 reads SQIVND (reference sequence). V lost 1 base and J 4 bases, leaving 11 bases between the germline ends. The CDR3 totals 15 residues. The CDR3 DNA sequence: TGTGCCAGTAGTATAGCGGGGCGGGTGAATCAGCCCCAGCATTTT. Encoded protein: CASSIAGRVNQPQHF.

The chain's CDR3 is CATSQENYGYTF. CDR3 DNA: TGTGCCACCAGTCAGGAAAACTATGGCTACACCTTC. V is TRBV24-1 and J is TRBJ1-2; D not certain. This CDR3 contains 12 residues. The V gene lost 6 bases and the J gene lost 2 bases, with 6 bases spanning the gap. The V gene's germline CDR1 is KGHDR and CDR2 SFDVKD.

The chain couples TRBV20-1 to TRBJ2-1; 8 bases fit TRBD2. With 1 base clipped from V and 16 bases from J, the junction kept 6 bases outside the gene matches. CDR3 size: 11 residues. Germline V gene data show CDR1 as DFQATT and CDR2 as SNEGSKA (reference sequence). The CDR3 sequence: CSARASGWSFF. CDR3 nucleotides: TGCAGTGCTAGAGCTAGCGGGTGGTCTTTCTTC.

The chain employs TRBV4-2 and TRBJ2-1; the match to TRBD1 covers 9 bases. CDR3 length equals 14 residues. V lost 6 bases to trimming and J lost 5 bases; unmatched junction nucleotides: 5. Looked up from germline, CDR1 is LGHNA and CDR2 is YNFKEQ. CDR3 in DNA: TGTGCCAGCAGACAGACAGGGGGGGACAATGAGCAGTTCTTC. This translates into CASRQTGGDNEQFF.

This clone was observed a single time. The same CDR3 can be traced to other DNA sequences in this sample. V is TRBV5-1 and J is TRBJ2-7; 9 nucleotides match TRBD1. The germline gives CDR1 SGHRS, CDR2 YFSETQ. V dropped 2 bases and J dropped 3; count of bases not matched to a gene: 3. CDR3 length equals 14 residues. CDR3: CASSLRTGVYEQYF. Written as DNA, the CDR3 is TGCGCCAGCAGCTTAAGGACAGGGGTCTACGAGCAGTACTTC.

The chain has TRBV28 and TRBJ1-2, with D possibly being TRBD1 (5 bases). CDR1 is MDHEN, CDR2 SYDVKM, per germline. The CDR3 covers 14 residues. Trimming cost V 0 bases and J 8 bases, with 13 bases left between them. The CDR3 nucleotides are TGTGCCAGCAGTTTATGGGGACCGAGGGAGGGCTACACCTTC. As protein: CASSLWGPREGYTF.

This rearrangement joins TRBV28 to TRBJ1-5, with D perhaps TRBD1 (5 bases). This CDR3 has 14 residues. CDR1 MDHEN and CDR2 SYDVKM come from the germline V gene. The V end was cut by 4 bases, the J end by 9 bases, with 16 bases between. The CDR3 sequence: CASSWDGSKGPQHF. The CDR3 nucleotides read TGTGCCAGCAGTTGGGACGGATCGAAAGGGCCCCAGCATTTT.

V gene TRBV4-1 combines with J gene TRBJ1-4; TRBD1 might be the D (5 bases). Germline-derived CDR1 and CDR2 are MGHRA and YSYEKL. V was clipped by 4 bases and J by 4 bases, with 13 bases between them. The length of the CDR3 is 15 residues. CDR3 in DNA: TGCGCCAGCAGCCCCCCAGGGAGTAATAATGAAAAACTGTTTTTT. Its protein is CASSPPGSNNEKLFF.

The chain is built from TRBV15 and TRBJ2-7; D is perhaps TRBD2 (5 bases). V lost 0 bases and J 6 bases, leaving 9 bases between the germline ends. Germline V CDR1 and CDR2: LNHNV, YYDKDF (reference sequence). The CDR3 is 13 residues long. The CDR3 loop reads CATSRDLGGEQYF. CDR3 sequence (DNA): TGTGCCACCAGCAGAGATCTTGGAGGCGAGCAGTACTTC.

This chain links TRBV28 with TRBJ2-2; a weak D match, TRBD1 (7 bases). Trimming removed 5 bases at V and 5 bases at J, with 12 bases between. Germline V gene lookup returns CDR1 MDHEN and CDR2 SYDVKM. This CDR3 spans 14 amino acids. CDR3 loop: CASSATGRTGELFF. The CDR3 DNA reads as TGTGCCAGCAGTGCGACAGGGAGGACCGGGGAGCTGTTTTTT. Full variable domain (remainder filled in from reference TRBV28 and TRBJ2-2): DVKVTQSSRYLVKRTGEKVFLECVQDMDHENMFWYRQDPGLGLRLIYFSYDVKMKEKGDIPEGYSVSREKKERFSLILESASTNQTSMYLCASSATGRTGELFFGEGSRLTVL.

The gene calls are TRBV30 and TRBJ1-1; D is undetermined. The CDR3 is 12 amino acids. Trimming left V 5 bases short and J 8 bases short, with 15 bases between. The germline gives CDR1 GTSNPN, CDR2 SVGIG (reference sequence). The CDR3 region has the DNA TGTGCCTGGGGGCTTCGGCTAGTGGAAGCTTTCTTT. Its protein product is CAWGLRLVEAFF.

CDR3 sequence: CASSQDWAEAGELFF. The CDR3 DNA follows: TGCGCCAGCAGCCAAGATTGGGCCGAGGCTGGGGAGCTGTTTTTT. V and J are TRBV4-1 and TRBJ2-2, with no clear D. Trimming pared 0 bases from V and 8 bases from J, leaving 13 bases between. The CDR3 has 15 amino acids. The germline gives CDR1 MGHRA, CDR2 YSYEKL.

This chain joins TRBV30 and TRBJ1-5; TRBD1 is a possible D gene (6 bases). Germline V gives CDR1 GTSNPN, CDR2 SVGIG (reference sequence). This CDR3 region has 13 residues. Deletions cut 2 bases from V and 1 base from J, with 6 bases between. The CDR3 DNA reads TGTGCCTGGAGTCAGGGGAGCAATCAGCCCCAGCATTTT. Protein product: CAWSQGSNQPQHF.

CDR3 sequence reads: CASSSRDDYGYTF. CDR3 nucleotides: TGTGCCAGCAGCTCCCGGGACGACTATGGCTACACCTTC. The chain employs TRBV7-8 and TRBJ1-2; D might be TRBD1 (5 bases). The CDR3 runs to 13 residues. The germline V and J ends were trimmed by 4 bases and 3 bases, with 9 bases remaining between them. The germline V gene encodes CDR1 SGHVS and CDR2 FQNEAQ. The whole variable domain, filled in from reference TRBV7-8 and TRBJ1-2, reads GAGVSQSPRYKVAKRGQDVALRCDPISGHVSLFWYQQALGQGPEFLTYFQNEAQLDKSGLPSDRFFAERPEGSVSTLKIQRTQQEDSAVYLCASSSRDDYGYTFGSGTRLTVV.

This sequence joins TRBV5-1 and TRBJ1-4, with a weak D call TRBD1 (6 bases). Germline V gene sequence: CDR1 SGHRS, CDR2 YFSETQ. V was trimmed by 0 bases and J by 5 bases, leaving 11 bases between them. The CDR3 totals 15 residues. The CDR3 bases are TGCGCCAGCAGCTTGGAGACAGGCCGAAATGAAAAACTGTTTTTT. Residues: CASSLETGRNEKLFF.

V is TRBV6-5 and J is TRBJ2-2; D may match TRBD1 or TRBD2 (5 bases each). Trimming removed 6 bases at V and 5 bases at J, with 13 bases between. The germline V gene encodes CDR1 MNHEY and CDR2 SVGAGI. The CDR3 totals 14 residues. Here the CDR3 DNA reads TGTGCCAGCAGGCCGGGGCGAGAAACCGGGGAGCTGTTTTTT. Translating gives CASRPGRETGELFF.

V gene TRBV7-2 combines with J gene TRBJ2-7; D not resolved. The CDR3 has 12 amino acids. V lost 1 base and J 6 bases, leaving 7 bases between the germline ends. CDR1 is SGHTA and CDR2 is FQGNSA in the germline V gene. CDR3 nucleotide sequence: TGTGCCAGCAGCTTAGGATCCCTCGAGCAGTACTTC. This encodes CASSLGSLEQYF.

On this clone itself: One junction end does not reproduce the germline sequence, and a read error may be involved. The chain carries TRBV28 and TRBJ1-6; no reliable D call. The CDR3 loop spans 13 amino acids. Germline CDR1 and CDR2: MDHEN and SYDVKM. Here the CDR3 reads CASSFNRDSSLHF. The CDR3 DNA reads TGTGCCAGCAGTTTTAACCGGGATTCATCCCTCCACTTT.